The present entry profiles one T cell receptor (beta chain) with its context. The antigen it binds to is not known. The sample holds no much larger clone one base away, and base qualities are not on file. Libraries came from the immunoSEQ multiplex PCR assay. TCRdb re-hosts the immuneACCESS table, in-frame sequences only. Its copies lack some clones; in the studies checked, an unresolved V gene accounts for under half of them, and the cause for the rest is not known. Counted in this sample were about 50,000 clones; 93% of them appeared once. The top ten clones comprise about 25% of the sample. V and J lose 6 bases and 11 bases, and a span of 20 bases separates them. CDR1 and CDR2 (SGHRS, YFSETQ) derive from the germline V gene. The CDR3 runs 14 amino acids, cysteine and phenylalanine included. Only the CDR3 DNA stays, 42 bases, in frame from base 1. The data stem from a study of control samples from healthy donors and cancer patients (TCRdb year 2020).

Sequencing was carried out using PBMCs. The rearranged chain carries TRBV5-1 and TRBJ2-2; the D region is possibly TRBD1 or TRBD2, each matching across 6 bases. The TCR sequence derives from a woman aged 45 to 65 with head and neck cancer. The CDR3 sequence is CASNIGGTQRELFF. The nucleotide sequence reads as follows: TGCGCCAGCAATATAGGGGGGACCCAACGTGAGCTGTTTTTT.